These 8 T cell receptor beta chains were all obtained from the same sample, sequenced in a study of cytomegalovirus exposure and HLA in healthy donors. 13 Jbeta primers and 60 Vbeta primers were used for the PCR. The method was immunoSEQ multiplex PCR; TCRdb's version includes in-frame clones alone and lacks a portion of them. Of fewer than 150,000 clones in the sample, 77% are singletons; the top ten hold 4.5% to 5%. Sequencing was done on a sample of PBMCs. These receptors were obtained from a woman aged 50 to 65 in good health and CMV-seronegative.

The chain couples TRBV7-2 to TRBJ2-1; 9 bases fit TRBD1. With V trimmed by 0 bases and J by 3 bases, 9 bases remained unmatched. The CDR3 consists of 18 residues. Germline CDR1 is SGHTA and CDR2 is FQGNSA. The CDR3 here is CASSLAKGDRALYNEQFF. CDR3 DNA sequence: TGTGCCAGCAGCTTAGCGAAAGGGGACAGGGCTCTCTACAATGAGCAGTTCTTC.

This chain links TRBV28 with TRBJ2-7; a weak D match, TRBD1 (6 bases). This CDR3 comprises 15 residues. Germline CDR1 MDHEN, CDR2 SYDVKM. Trimming pared 10 bases from V and 2 bases from J, leaving 21 bases between. The CDR3 DNA sequence: TGTGCCACCAATTCCCATAGGACAGATACCTACGAGCAGTACTTC. This codes for CATNSHRTDTYEQYF.

CDR3 loop: CASSAGQLSNQPQHF. For the CDR3, the DNA is TGTGCCAGCAGCGCGGGACAGCTAAGCAATCAGCCCCAGCATTTT. This chain joins TRBV9 and TRBJ1-5; 7 bases align to TRBD1. Germline V gives CDR1 SGDLS, CDR2 YYNGEE. V lost 3 bases and J lost 1; bases outside the gene matches: 4. The CDR3 is 15 residues long.

This clone has only a few counts. The V gene is TRBV5-4, the J gene TRBJ2-1; D gene uncertain. CDR1 and CDR2 from the germline V gene are SGHNT and YYREEE (reference sequence). The CDR3 extends over 17 amino acids. The ends were cut back, 4 bases at V and 0 bases at J, with 17 bases in the middle. DNA of the CDR3: TGTGCCAGCAGCCCCGGGTCCCCGGTTAGCTCCTACAATGAGCAGTTCTTC. Translation: CASSPGSPVSSYNEQFF.

The chain joins TRBV19 to TRBJ2-3; 11 bases align to TRBD1. V trimming: 9 bases; J trimming: 5 bases; junction bases outside the gene matches: 7. CDR3 size: 14 residues. Germline CDR1 reads LNHDA; CDR2 reads SQIVND (reference sequence). As DNA, the CDR3 is TGTGCCAGCCGGGACAGGGGGAATGTAGATACGCAGTATTTT. Protein: CASRDRGNVDTQYF.

This clone was found a few times. The V gene is TRBV4-3, the J gene TRBJ1-4; 7 bases agree with TRBD1. Trimming removed 1 base from V and 1 base from J; junction bases left unmatched: 0. CDR3 length equals 15 residues. Looked up from germline, CDR1 is LGHNA and CDR2 is YSLEER. The CDR3: CASSQGDRTNEKLFF. Written as DNA, the CDR3 is TGCGCCAGCAGCCAAGGGGACAGAACTAATGAAAAACTGTTTTTT.

This chain uses TRBV19 with TRBJ2-3; TRBD2 matches at 8 bases. V shed 5 bases and J 3 bases; nucleotides not matched to a gene: 10. In germline, CDR1 is LNHDA, CDR2 SQIVND (reference sequence). The CDR3 runs to 16 residues. CDR3 DNA: TGTGCCAGTAGTCCCCAAGAGCGGGGGTTTACAGATACGCAGTATTTT. The encoded protein is CASSPQERGFTDTQYF.

This chain links TRBV15 with TRBJ1-4; the match to TRBD1 covers 8 bases. V lost 1 base to trimming and J lost 8 bases; unmatched junction nucleotides: 9. This CDR3 has 16 amino acids. From germline, CDR1 is LNHNV and CDR2 YYDKDF (reference sequence). In DNA, the CDR3 is TGTGCCACCAGCAGAGGTATACAGGGGGGAGGCGAAAAACTGTTTTTT. It specifies CATSRGIQGGGEKLFF.